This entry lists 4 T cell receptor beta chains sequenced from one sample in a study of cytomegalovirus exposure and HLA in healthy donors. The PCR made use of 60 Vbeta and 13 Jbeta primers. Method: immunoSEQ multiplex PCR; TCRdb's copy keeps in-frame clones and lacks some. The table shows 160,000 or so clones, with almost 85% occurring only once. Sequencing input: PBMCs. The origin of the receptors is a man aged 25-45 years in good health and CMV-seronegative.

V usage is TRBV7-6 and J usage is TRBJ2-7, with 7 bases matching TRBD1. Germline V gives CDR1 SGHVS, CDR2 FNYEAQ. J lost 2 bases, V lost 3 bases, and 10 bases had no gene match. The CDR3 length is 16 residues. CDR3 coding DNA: TGTGCCAGCAGCTTTGTCTCCGGGACAGATCCCTACGAGCAGTACTTC. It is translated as CASSFVSGTDPYEQYF.

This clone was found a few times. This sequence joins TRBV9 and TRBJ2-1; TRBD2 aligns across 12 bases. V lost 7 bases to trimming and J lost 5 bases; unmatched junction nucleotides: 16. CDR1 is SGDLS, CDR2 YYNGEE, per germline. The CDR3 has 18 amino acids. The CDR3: CASSTSGSWARGDNEQFF. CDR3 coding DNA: TGTGCCAGCTCGACTAGCGGGAGTTGGGCGAGGGGGGACAATGAGCAGTTCTTC. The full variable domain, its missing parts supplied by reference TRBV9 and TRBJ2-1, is DSGVTQTPKHLITATGQRVTLRCSPRSGDLSVYWYQQSLDQGLQFLIQYYNGEERAKGNILERFSAQQFPDLHSELNLSSLELGDSALYFCASSTSGSWARGDNEQFFGPGTRLTVL.

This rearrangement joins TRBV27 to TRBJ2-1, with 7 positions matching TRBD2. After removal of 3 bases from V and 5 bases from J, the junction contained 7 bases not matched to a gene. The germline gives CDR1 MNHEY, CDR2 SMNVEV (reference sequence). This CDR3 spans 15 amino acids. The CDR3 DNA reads TGTGCCAGCAGTTTGGAGCGGGGTTTAAACAATGAGCAGTTCTTC. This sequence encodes CASSLERGLNNEQFF.

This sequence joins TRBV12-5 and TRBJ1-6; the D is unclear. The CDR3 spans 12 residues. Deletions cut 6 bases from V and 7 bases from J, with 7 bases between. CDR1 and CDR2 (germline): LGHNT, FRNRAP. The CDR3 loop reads CASGQLNSPLHF. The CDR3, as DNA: TGTGCTAGTGGCCAACTCAATTCACCCCTCCACTTT.